This paragraph reports one TCR beta chain. No antigen is known for it. CDR3 length: 18 residues. J was trimmed by 0 bases and V by 0 bases; bases with no gene match: 5. Germline-derived CDR1 and CDR2 are MNHEY and SVGAGI. The data were obtained in a study of type 1 regulatory T cells. General study points: Type 1 regulatory T cells had a more restricted TCR repertoire than non-type 1 regulatory T cells.

TCRdb itself ran the reads through MiXCR, one entry per CDR3 protein. Among about 39,000 distinct CDR3 sequences, roughly an eighth were seen once, and the ten largest hold roughly 8%. The V gene is TRBV6-5, the J gene TRBJ2-3; 11 nucleotides match TRBD2. Material: cultured non-Tr1 T cells, either the whole culture or a sorted T cell fraction (not recorded which). This clonotype originated in a human donor in good health. The CDR3 DNA follows: TGTGCCAGCAGTTACTCGAGACTAGCGGGATCTAGCACAGATACGCAGTATTTT. This gives the protein CASSYSRLAGSSTDTQYF.